This T cell receptor (beta chain) was recovered during a study of T cells in Graves' hyperthyroidism and ophthalmopathy (dated by TCRdb to about 2019). Context from the whole study: Peripheral blood samples were taken at initial diagnosis, before any treatment was given. After sampling, hyperthyroidism patients received methimazole starting at 30 mg daily, and ophthalmopathy patients received high-dose intravenous methylprednisolone. The roughly 94 discovery patients were randomly split 7:3 into training and test sets. In addition, the study compared T-cell repertoires in thyroid tissue and in blood from 6 or 7 Graves' hyperthyroidism patients. A discovery cohort of about 100 patients, fewer than 50 with Graves' ophthalmopathy and about 58 with stable Graves' hyperthyroidism, was used to find distinguishing TCR V-J signatures. According to the paper, TCR Vbeta CDR3 sequencing was carried out on 120 to 150 peripheral blood samples, which came from about 45 ophthalmopathy, 70 to 80 hyperthyroidism and around 17 progressor patients. Prospective prediction of ophthalmopathy was tested in an independent validation cohort consisting of under 20 hyperthyroidism patients and approximately 16 patients who later progressed to ophthalmopathy.

TCR beta CDR3 regions were amplified from RNA transcripts. The TCR CDR3 was subjected to a first round of RT-PCR using the HTBI primer set and the Qiagen OneStep RT-PCR kit. A second multiplex PCR round built the libraries, followed by size selection and purification. The libraries were sequenced on an Illumina HiSeq2000 using paired-end 100 bp reads. The study's own analysis went as follows. SOAPnuke was used to process the raw data, throwing out any read that contained adapters or uncalled bases, had a mean Phred below 15, or lacked an exact constant-primer or identifier match. COPE v1.2.5 was used to merge the high-quality paired reads, and each unique nucleotide sequence was defined as a clonotype. Clonotypes were aligned to IMGT TRBV, TRBD and TRBJ reference segments using MiTCR v1.1. Analysis was restricted to V-J combinations with a frequency above 0.0001, which covered roughly 99% of repertoires. A TCS score was defined as the ratio of F50 (clonal expansion) to E x V (chaos), with BLOSUM62-based TCRdist applied between CDR3 peptides within each V-J. Welch's t-statistics and random forest reduced fewer than 550 V-J features to 13, which were used in a naive Bayes classifier (R e1071). Clones were called with MiXCR by TCRdb after fastp trimmed the public reads at Q25, and only in-frame beta chains were retained. Every entry covers one CDR3 protein and lists the most common genes and DNA from its rows. These V and J calls derive from TCRdb rather than the authors' analysis. This sample holds under 300,000 distinct CDR3 sequences; about 25% were observed only once. The ten largest clones represent approximately 30% of the sample.

Based on the germline V gene, the CDR1 and CDR2 sequences are KGHSH and LQKENI. Here V drops 7 bases and J drops 0 bases, and the junction holds 3 bases not matched to any gene. The CDR3, cysteine through phenylalanine, is 14 amino acids long. The DNA shown is the 42-base CDR3, in frame from base 1. The sample holds many counts of this clonotype. No antigen is known for it. Per-base qualities were not stored, and no clone one base away is much larger. Hyperthyroidism patients were newly diagnosed, with disease duration under 2 months, and aged 18 to 65 years. The study excluded patients with uncontrolled infections, other autoimmune diseases, pregnancy or lactation. Clinical symptoms, serum thyroxine and TRAb, thyroid ultrasound, and orbital computed tomography formed the basis for the diagnoses. For progressor patients, blood was drawn at the first diagnosis of hyperthyroidism, before any ophthalmopathy symptoms had appeared. PBMCs were separated from approximately 9.9 ml of fresh peripheral blood using Ficoll-Paque density gradient centrifugation. Progressor patients were first diagnosed with Graves' hyperthyroidism and then developed ophthalmopathy during follow-up. Trizol reagent was used to extract total RNA, and RNA quality was then checked on an Agilent 2100 Bioanalyzer.

What the authors observed across the whole study: Most expanded thyroid clonotypes (frequency above 0.001) were also detected in blood, suggesting blood repertoires may reflect thyroid immune responses. A 13 V-J signature model separated ophthalmopathy from stable hyperthyroidism, with approximately 86% sensitivity and roughly 82% specificity in cross-validation and 80%/75% in testing. No statistical method was used to set the sample size in advance, and investigators knew the group allocation. During validation, the model predicted progression to ophthalmopathy a median of roughly six months ahead of onset, with roughly 65% sensitivity and 72% to 80% specificity.

Material: blood. The receptor comes from a man aged 40-50 years with Graves' hyperthyroidism that later progressed to Graves' ophthalmopathy. The sequence links TRBV18 to TRBJ1-3; 7 of the junction bases match TRBD1. The CDR3 protein is CASFRDSSGNTIYF. The sequenced DNA is TGTGCCAGCTTCCGGGACAGCTCTGGAAACACCATATATTTT.